Presented here are 7 T cell receptor beta chains from one specimen sequenced in a study of glioma-infiltrating T cells. TCR alpha and beta CDR3 regions were amplified from RNA using iRepertoire nested multiplex PCR. TCRdb reprocessed the multiplex PCR reads with MiXCR, giving one entry per CDR3 protein. The sample has about 200,000 distinct CDR3 sequences; approximately 30% are singletons. The sample was glioma tissue, nonneoplastic brain tissue, or PBMCs (not recorded which). The receptor source for this set is a human donor with low-grade glioma or glioblastoma, undergoing nonglioma brain surgery, or in good health (not recorded which).

The chain carries TRBV19 and TRBJ2-2; D is ambiguous. V was trimmed by 7 bases and J by 6 bases, leaving 12 bases between them. Germline-derived CDR1 and CDR2 are LNHDA and SQIVND (reference sequence). The CDR3 loop spans 13 amino acids. CDR3 protein: CASTLTPAGELFF. CDR3 nucleotide sequence: TGTGCCAGTACCCTCACCCCCGCCGGGGAGCTGTTTTTT. The full variable domain, completed using reference TRBV19 and TRBJ2-2, is DGGITQSPKYLFRKEGQNVTLSCEQNLNHDAMYWYRQDPGQGLRLIYYSQIVNDFQKGDIAEGYSVSREKKESFPLTVTSAQKNPTAFYLCASTLTPAGELFFGEGSRLTVL.

Comments on this clonotype: A junction boundary mismatches the germline segment, possibly from a read error. This chain links TRBV5-1 with TRBJ1-2; TRBD1 is a possible D gene (5 bases). CDR3 length: 13 residues. Germline V lookup: CDR1 SGHRS, CDR2 YFSETQ. The CDR3 sequence: CASSPDSNYGYAF. In DNA form, the CDR3 reads TGCGCCAGCAGCCCCGACAGTAACTATGGCTACGCCTTC.

The V call is TRBV12-3 or TRBV12-4, the J call TRBJ1-2; maybe TRBD1 (5 bases). Trimming took 4 bases from V and 4 from J, leaving 13 bases between them. The CDR3 sequence is 14 residues long. The CDR3 reads CASSWGQEGYGYTF. DNA for the CDR3: TGTGCCAGCAGTTGGGGCCAGGAGGGCTATGGCTACACCTTC.

As to this clonotype: With a much larger clone just one base away, this may be a read error. This rearrangement joins TRBV24-1 to TRBJ2-1, with D hard to call. The V and J ends lost 4 bases and 7 bases respectively, with 10 bases between them. The CDR3 has 13 residues. CDR1 is KGHDR, CDR2 SFDVKD, per germline. This CDR3 is CATSDSRKNEQFF. For the CDR3, the DNA is TGTGCCACCAGTGACAGCAGGAAAAATGAGCAGTTCTTC.

This clonotype has a count of ten or more. The chain combines TRBV6-2 or TRBV6-3 with TRBJ1-4; no clear D gene. Trimming cost V 5 bases and J 6 bases, with 25 bases left between them. This CDR3 spans 18 amino acids. Germline loops: CDR1 MNHEY, CDR2 SVGEGT. The CDR3 coding sequence is TGTGCCAGCAGTGCTGACAAACGACCGAAATCATTGGATGAAAAACTGTTTTTT. Translated: CASSADKRPKSLDEKLFF.

The chain carries TRBV5-4 and TRBJ2-7; 7 bases match TRBD2. In germline, CDR1 is SGHNT, CDR2 YYREEE (reference sequence). V gave up 0 bases and J gave up 3 bases; unmatched junction bases: 9. This CDR3 has 16 residues. The CDR3 spells CASSLAEGLADYEQYF. The DNA for the CDR3 is TGTGCCAGCAGCTTGGCGGAGGGCCTAGCGGACTACGAGCAGTACTTC.

The chain links TRBV18 to TRBJ2-5; 13 nucleotides align to TRBD2. The CDR3 runs to 18 residues. The germline CDR1 and CDR2 sequences are KGHSH and LQKENI. After removal of 4 bases from V and 2 bases from J, the junction contained 10 bases not matched to a gene. CDR3 sequence: CASSQGLAGARAQETQYF. The CDR3, as DNA: TGTGCCAGCTCACAAGGACTAGCGGGAGCTCGGGCGCAAGAGACCCAGTACTTC.